A single sample is the source of the 9 T cell receptor beta chains below, sequenced in a study of T cells in Graves' hyperthyroidism and ophthalmopathy. From RNA transcripts, TCR beta CDR3 regions were amplified. With the HTBI primer set, the TCR CDR3 went through a first round of RT-PCR. TCRdb re-derived calls from the multiplex PCR reads in MiXCR, one entry per CDR3 protein. The sample has 700,000 or so distinct CDR3 sequences, about a sixth seen once. Sequencing was done on a sample of blood. These TCRs come from a man between 18 and 29 years old with Graves' hyperthyroidism.

This clonotype occurred a few times. The gene calls are TRBV29-1 and TRBJ2-5; 7 bases line up with TRBD2. The junction had 6 bases not matched to a gene; V was cut back by 3 bases and J by 5 bases. This CDR3 is built from 13 residues. CDR1 and CDR2 from the germline V gene are SQVTM and ANQGSEA. CDR3 sequence reads: CSVEVSSGETQYF. The CDR3 DNA is TGCAGCGTTGAGGTGTCTAGCGGTGAGACCCAGTACTTC.

In this sample, this clonotype turned up a few times. The chain links TRBV18 to TRBJ1-2, with no clear D. Trimming removed 0 bases from V and 3 bases from J, with 11 bases in between. CDR1 and CDR2 (germline): KGHSH, LQKENI. The CDR3 contains 15 residues. CDR3: CASSPPGRNDYGYTF. CDR3 DNA sequence: TGTGCCAGCTCACCACCGGGGAGGAATGACTATGGCTACACCTTC.

The sample holds many counts of this clonotype. The chain couples TRBV6-5 to TRBJ1-1; no clear D. Per germline, CDR1 MNHEY and CDR2 SVGAGI. This CDR3 is 13 amino acids long. V was pared by 2 bases and J by 4 bases, with 8 bases between. The CDR3 loop reads CASSYRQFTEAFF. CDR3 sequence (DNA): TGTGCCAGCAGTTACCGGCAGTTCACTGAAGCTTTCTTT.

This clonotype was detected ten times or more. Here the CDR3 DNA reads TGTGCCAGCAGTCCAGGGACTAGCGGGACCCTAGCCAAAAACATTCAGTACTTC. This encodes CASSPGTSGTLAKNIQYF. This sequence joins TRBV28 and TRBJ2-4; 13 nucleotides agree with TRBD2. CDR3 length: 18 amino acids. Unmatched junction bases numbered 7, after V lost 5 bases and J lost 0 bases. From germline, CDR1 is MDHEN and CDR2 SYDVKM.

The chain has TRBV20-1 and TRBJ2-1; 7 bases fit TRBD2. The CDR3 loop spans 13 amino acids. CDR1 DFQATT and CDR2 SNEGSKA come from the germline V gene (reference sequence). V lost 3 bases to trimming and J lost 4 bases; unmatched junction nucleotides: 3. CDR3 amino acids: CSASAGAYNEQFF. The DNA of the CDR3 is TGCAGTGCTAGCGCGGGAGCGTACAATGAGCAGTTCTTC.

This clonotype came up a few times. The J gene is TRBJ1-1, the V gene TRBV4-3; tentatively, D is TRBD1 (5 bases). Germline V CDR1 and CDR2: LGHNA, YSLEER. V lost 0 bases and J 6 bases, leaving 8 bases between the germline ends. CDR3 length: 13 amino acids. For the CDR3, the DNA is TGCGCCAGCAGCCAAGAAGAAGGGGCTGAAGCTTTCTTT. Its translation: CASSQEEGAEAFF.

This clonotype was picked up a small number of times. The CDR3 region has the DNA TGTGCCAGCAGTTATCCCTCCGGGACAGGGAATCAGCCCCAGCATTTT. Translation gives CASSYPSGTGNQPQHF. The rearrangement links TRBV6-2 or TRBV6-3 to TRBJ1-5; 9 bases line up with TRBD1. Germline lookup yields CDR1 MNHEY and CDR2 SVGEGT. The CDR3 spans 16 residues. After removal of 3 bases from V and 4 bases from J, the junction contained 7 bases not matched to a gene.

This chain connects TRBV27 to TRBJ2-7; possibly TRBD1 or TRBD2 for D (6 bases each). Trimming shortened V by 0 bases and J by 6 bases, and 12 bases separated the two germline ends. The CDR3 has 14 amino acids. Germline loops: CDR1 MNHEY, CDR2 SMNVEV (reference sequence). In DNA, the CDR3 is TGTGCCAGCAGTTTATCGCTTCGGGGGCCCGAGCAGTACTTC. Protein sequence: CASSLSLRGPEQYF.

This clonotype has at least ten counts. The chain employs TRBV5-6 and TRBJ2-3; 14 bases are shared with TRBD2. Germline-derived CDR1 and CDR2 are SGHDT and YYEEEE. The CDR3 is 18 residues long. The V gene end was trimmed by 2 bases and the J gene end by 1 base; junction bases not matched to a gene: 6. CDR3: CASSFGTSGSSGTDTQYF. In DNA form, the CDR3 reads TGTGCCAGCAGCTTCGGGACTAGCGGGAGTTCGGGCACAGATACGCAGTATTTT. The full variable domain, rest sourced from reference TRBV5-6 and TRBJ2-3, is DAGVTQSPTHLIKTRGQQVTLRCSPKSGHDTVSWYQQALGQGPQFIFQYYEEEERQRGNFPDRFSGHQFPNYSSELNVNALLLGDSALYLCASSFGTSGSSGTDTQYFGPGTRLTVL.